The 15 T cell receptor beta chains below all came from one sample that was sequenced in a study of shared clonotypes between healthy human individuals. Repertoires were generated with immunoSEQ multiplex PCR, while TCRdb's copy carries only in-frame clones and drops some. There are over 1.5 million clones in the sample; 95% to 99% occur only once, and less than 0.55% lies in the top ten. The sequenced material came from naive CD4+ T cells sorted from blood. As for subset: CD45RA+ positively selected. Source of these receptors: a man aged 25-45 years in good health.

As concerns this clone: The same CDR3 is also encoded by other DNA sequences in this sample. V and J are TRBV6-5 and TRBJ2-2; D remains ambiguous. The CDR3 has 15 amino acids. V lost 2 bases and J lost 4, with 11 bases in between. CDR1 and CDR2 from the germline V gene are MNHEY and SVGAGI. CDR3 sequence: CASSYPSRGTGELFF. As DNA, the CDR3 is TGTGCCAGCAGTTACCCCTCCCGCGGCACCGGGGAGCTGTTTTTT.

The chain couples TRBV15 to TRBJ2-1; 10 bases agree with TRBD1. The CDR3 extends over 16 amino acids. Trimming removed 5 bases from V and 8 bases from J; junction bases left unmatched: 12. CDR1 is LNHNV, CDR2 YYDKDF, per germline (reference sequence). The CDR3 DNA sequence: TGTGCCACCAGCGGACTGCCGGGACAGGGGAGCCATGAGCAGTTCTTC. This encodes CATSGLPGQGSHEQFF.

This rearrangement joins TRBV4-3 to TRBJ2-1; 10 bases are shared with TRBD2. The germline gives CDR1 LGHNA, CDR2 YSLEER. The CDR3 totals 18 residues. Germline trimming cut 1 base from V and 9 bases from J; bases unmatched to any gene: 15. Here the CDR3 reads CASSQGTSGASTVTEQFF. The CDR3 nucleotides are TGCGCCAGCAGCCAAGGGACTAGCGGTGCCTCCACCGTCACTGAGCAGTTCTTC.

The chain uses TRBV6-5 and TRBJ2-7; no definite D call. The CDR3 runs to 15 residues. The V gene lost 0 bases and the J gene lost 0 bases, with 9 bases spanning the gap. Germline CDR1 reads MNHEY; CDR2 reads SVGAGI. CDR3 sequence: CASSYSALSSYEQYF. The CDR3 DNA reads as TGTGCCAGCAGTTACTCGGCGTTAAGCTCCTACGAGCAGTACTTC.

This chain connects TRBV20-1 to TRBJ1-2; D is undetermined. Trimming cost V 6 bases and J 3 bases, with 2 bases left between them. This CDR3 spans 9 amino acids. Per germline, CDR1 DFQATT and CDR2 SNEGSKA (reference sequence). The CDR3 loop reads CSADYGYTF. CDR3 nucleotides: TGCAGTGCCGACTATGGCTACACCTTC.

The rearrangement links TRBV19 to TRBJ2-1, with D unresolved. Germline V gene lookup returns CDR1 LNHDA and CDR2 SQIVND (reference sequence). This CDR3 has 14 amino acids. Deletions cut 0 bases from V and 3 bases from J, with 6 bases between. Here the CDR3 DNA reads TGTGCCAGTAGTATAGATGATAGCTACAATGAGCAGTTCTTC. Translated, it gives CASSIDDSYNEQFF.

The rearrangement uses TRBV5-1 and TRBJ2-3, with 11 bases that match TRBD1. This CDR3 has 16 residues. With 2 bases clipped from V and 4 bases from J, the junction kept 6 bases outside the gene matches. CDR1 and CDR2 from the germline V gene are SGHRS and YFSETQ. The CDR3: CASSLWTGGGADTQYF. CDR3 in DNA: TGCGCCAGCAGCTTATGGACAGGGGGCGGCGCAGATACGCAGTATTTT.

The CDR3 DNA reads as TGTGCCAGCTCACCGACCCTCCCCAGATGGGAAGAGACCCAGTACTTC. Translating it yields CASSPTLPRWEETQYF. This chain connects TRBV18 to TRBJ2-5; D gene unclear. The V and J ends lost 3 bases and 3 bases respectively, with 17 bases between them. The germline CDR1 and CDR2 sequences are KGHSH and LQKENI. The CDR3 runs to 16 residues.

The rearrangement joins TRBV5-6 to TRBJ2-7; D is perhaps TRBD1 (6 bases). V was clipped by 0 bases and J by 2 bases, with 9 bases between them. The CDR3 extends over 14 amino acids. The germline gives CDR1 SGHDT, CDR2 YYEEEE. The CDR3 sequence is CASSLVTGPYEQYF. For the CDR3, the DNA is TGTGCCAGCAGCTTGGTGACAGGACCCTACGAGCAGTACTTC. The full variable domain, completed using reference TRBV5-6 and TRBJ2-7, is DAGVTQSPTHLIKTRGQQVTLRCSPKSGHDTVSWYQQALGQGPQFIFQYYEEEERQRGNFPDRFSGHQFPNYSSELNVNALLLGDSALYLCASSLVTGPYEQYFGPGTRLTVT.

This clone appeared once. The V call is TRBV6-5, the J call TRBJ1-1, with D perhaps matching TRBD1 (6 bases). Germline V CDR1 and CDR2: MNHEY, SVGAGI. The germline V and J ends were trimmed by 6 bases and 4 bases, with 12 bases remaining between them. There are 13 residues in the CDR3. CDR3 residues: CASRTTGSTEAFF. CDR3 bases: TGTGCCAGCAGAACGACAGGCTCCACTGAAGCTTTCTTT.

V and J are TRBV15 and TRBJ1-5, with 7 bases aligning to TRBD1. Germline CDR1 LNHNV, CDR2 YYDKDF (reference sequence). The CDR3 contains 15 residues. V lost 2 bases to trimming and J lost 1 base; unmatched junction nucleotides: 2. CDR3 in amino acids: CATSRLGQSNQPQHF. The CDR3 region has the DNA TGTGCCACCAGCAGATTGGGACAGAGCAATCAGCCCCAGCATTTT.

This chain uses TRBV6-5 with TRBJ2-1; 10 nucleotides match TRBD2. With 1 base clipped from V and 6 bases from J, the junction kept 6 bases outside the gene matches. In germline, CDR1 is MNHEY, CDR2 SVGAGI. This CDR3 region has 16 residues. CDR3 DNA: TGTGCCAGCAGTTACTTTAGCGGGAGGTTGGGCAATGAGCAGTTCTTC. It translates to CASSYFSGRLGNEQFF.

The chain links TRBV19 to TRBJ2-1; D call uncertain. Germline CDR1 and CDR2: LNHDA and SQIVND (reference sequence). This CDR3 is built from 14 residues. Trimming left V 3 bases short and J 8 bases short, with 14 bases between. The CDR3 region has the DNA TGTGCCAGTAGTATCCCCGGGCAGAAGCATGAGCAGTTCTTC. Protein sequence: CASSIPGQKHEQFF. Full variable domain (rest looked up from reference TRBV19 and TRBJ2-1): DGGITQSPKYLFRKEGQNVTLSCEQNLNHDAMYWYRQDPGQGLRLIYYSQIVNDFQKGDIAEGYSVSREKKESFPLTVTSAQKNPTAFYLCASSIPGQKHEQFFGPGTRLTVL.

The V and J genes are TRBV15 and TRBJ2-7; TRBD1 is a possible D gene (7 bases). This CDR3 region has 14 residues. Trimming took off 4 bases at V and 9 bases at J, with 19 bases between the two ends. Germline V gene sequence: CDR1 LNHNV, CDR2 YYDKDF (reference sequence). The CDR3 is CATSTGGTDSWQYF. The DNA for the CDR3 is TGTGCCACCAGCACGGGCGGGACAGACTCGTGGCAGTACTTC.

This chain uses TRBV5-1 with TRBJ2-5, with a weak D call TRBD1 (5 bases). CDR3 size: 14 residues. Trimming left V 0 bases short and J 1 base short, with 7 bases between. Germline CDR1 and CDR2: SGHRS and YFSETQ. The CDR3 here is CASSLETAQETQYF. The CDR3 coding sequence is TGCGCCAGCAGCTTGGAGACAGCCCAAGAGACCCAGTACTTC.